The text below deals with one TCR beta chain. Per the germline V gene, CDR1 is SGHTA and CDR2 is FQGTGA. V trimming: 5 bases; J trimming: 1 base; junction bases outside the gene matches: 7. The CDR3 has 15 amino acids. The data were taken from a study of blood T cell repertoires in COVID-19. Overall study: Samples taken during acute and convalescent COVID-19 were collected in the United States, Italy and Spain. PBMCs, B-cell-depleted T cells, or T cells provided the cDNA or gDNA that made up the material.

Authors' data handling: It was from reference gene primer amplification that nucleated cell counts were estimated. Profiled with immunoSEQ multiplex PCR; TCRdb holds only in-frame clones, not every one. That table gives V, J and clone size, and the DNA gave D and trimming. The sample gives about 40,000 clones, roughly four fifths of which show up once; approximately 2.5% is in the top ten. The chain uses TRBV7-3 and TRBJ2-5, with TRBD1 matching over 7 bases. The TCR was taken from a woman aged 55 to 70 with acute or convalescent COVID-19. The sequencing input was peripheral blood. In DNA, the CDR3 is TGTGCCAGCAGCACCACAGGGGAGTCCCAAGAGACCCAGTACTTC. Its protein product is CASSTTGESQETQYF.